Listed below are T cell receptor beta chains from one sample, sequenced in a study of shared clonotypes between healthy human individuals. Sequencing used immunoSEQ multiplex PCR; TCRdb keeps in-frame clones, though not all of them. Of around 2,000,000 clones listed, more than 85% are singletons. The sample comprised naive CD8+ T cells from PBMCs. Source of these receptors: a young man in good health. Some clones in this sample may be carry-over from other donors' samples. Both conserved end residues are part of each CDR3. The D gene is left open where the match is weak. Not all rows give a size; the values are once, few, many and, for expanded clones, a class.

TRBV14	TRBJ2-5	.	.	CASSQDFRILGVETQYF	TGTGCCAGCAGCCAAGACTTTCGGATTCTAGGGGTAGAGACCCAGTACTTC
TRBV4-3	TRBJ2-7	.	TRBD1	CASSQDAGGTYEQYF	TGCGCCAGCAGCCAAGATGCAGGGGGAACCTACGAGCAGTACTTC
TRBV27	TRBJ1-1	.	.	CASSFIAEGVNTEAFF	TGTGCCAGCAGTTTTATTGCCGAGGGAGTGAACACTGAAGCTTTCTTT
TRBV30	TRBJ1-2	.	TRBD1	CAWNPLGQYYGYTF	TGTGCCTGGAACCCCCTGGGACAGTACTATGGCTACACCTTC
TRBV27	TRBJ1-2	.	.	CASSVRWGYGYTF	TGTGCCAGCAGTGTTCGATGGGGCTATGGCTACACCTTC
TRBV7-9	TRBJ1-1	.	.	CASSPGPERTEAFF	TGTGCCAGCAGCCCCGGACCCGAGCGCACTGAAGCTTTCTTT
TRBV6-1	TRBJ2-1	.	.	CASSGIRHEQFF	TGTGCCAGCAGTGGAATTCGACATGAGCAGTTCTTC
TRBV5-1	TRBJ2-1	.	TRBD1	CASSVSQGGSYNEQFF	TGCGCCAGCAGCGTTTCACAGGGGGGCTCCTACAATGAGCAGTTCTTC
TRBV7-9	TRBJ2-5	.	.	CASSWVRAGQETQYF	TGTGCCAGCAGCTGGGTACGGGCAGGCCAAGAGACCCAGTACTTC
TRBV5-4	TRBJ2-7	.	.	CASSLAPGAYEQYF	TGTGCCAGCAGCTTGGCCCCAGGGGCCTACGAGCAGTACTTC
TRBV5-1	TRBJ2-3	once	.	CASSLAPDVAIVFPDTQYF	TGCGCCAGCAGCTTGGCCCCAGACGTAGCCATAGTTTTCCCAGATACGCAGTATTTT
TRBV29-1	TRBJ2-1	.	TRBD2	CSARTSGRSNEQFF	TGCAGCGCTCGGACTAGCGGGAGAAGCAATGAGCAGTTCTTC
TRBV7-9	TRBJ2-3	.	.	CASSYGTSSTDTQYF	TGTGCCAGCAGCTATGGGACATCCAGCACAGATACGCAGTATTTT
TRBV27	TRBJ2-2	.	TRBD2	CASSLGLAAGELFF	TGTGCCAGCAGTTTGGGACTAGCCGCCGGGGAGCTGTTTTTT
TRBV29-1	TRBJ2-7	once	TRBD1	CSGTGTGVAEQYF	TGCAGCGGGACCGGGACAGGGGTGGCCGAGCAGTACTTC
TRBV9	TRBJ1-4	.	TRBD1	CASSVGQGREKLFF	TGTGCCAGCAGCGTAGGACAGGGTCGAGAAAAACTGTTTTTT
TRBV27	TRBJ2-7	.	.	CASSLSRRYEQYF	TGTGCCAGCAGTTTATCGAGGAGGTACGAGCAGTACTTC
TRBV5-4	TRBJ1-6	.	.	CASSRGGNSPLHF	TGTGCCAGCAGCCGGGGGGGGAATTCACCCCTCCACTTT
TRBV4-3	TRBJ1-2	.	.	CASSQGTVDWNGYTF	TGCGCCAGCAGCCAGGGTACAGTCGATTGGAATGGCTACACCTTC
TRBV28	TRBJ1-5	.	.	CASHGGQPQHF	TGTGCCAGTCATGGGGGCCAGCCCCAGCATTTT
TRBV9	TRBJ2-1	.	TRBD2	CASSVAAGGAEQFF	TGTGCCAGCAGCGTCGCAGCGGGAGGGGCTGAGCAGTTCTTC
TRBV5-1	TRBJ2-2	.	.	CASSILGLHTGELFF	TGCGCCAGCAGCATCCTTGGACTACACACCGGGGAGCTGTTTTTT
TRBV9	TRBJ1-1	.	TRBD1	CASSVVPGGSTEAFF	TGTGCCAGCAGCGTAGTGCCAGGGGGTTCGACTGAAGCTTTCTTT
TRBV5-1	TRBJ2-7	few	.	CASSLVVSGLTYEQYF	TGCGCCAGCAGCTTGGTGGTGTCAGGGCTTACCTACGAGCAGTACTTC
TRBV4-1	TRBJ2-1	once	TRBD1	CASSQPTGIGYNEQFF	TGCGCCAGCAGCCAACCGACAGGGATAGGGTACAATGAGCAGTTCTTC
TRBV2	TRBJ2-1	.	.	CASSLDEQFF	TGTGCCAGCAGTCTTGATGAGCAGTTCTTC
TRBV7-3	TRBJ1-1	.	.	CASSPSRGRDNTEAFF	TGTGCCAGCAGCCCCTCAAGGGGACGCGATAACACTGAAGCTTTCTTT
TRBV29-1	TRBJ2-1	.	.	CSVGAVYNEQFF	TGCAGCGTTGGGGCTGTGTACAATGAGCAGTTCTTC
TRBV5-1	TRBJ2-1	.	TRBD2	CASSFSGGYTYNEQFF	TGCGCCAGCAGCTTTAGCGGGGGATATACCTACAATGAGCAGTTCTTC
TRBV9	TRBJ2-5	.	TRBD1	CASSGRTGPKTQYF	TGTGCCAGCAGCGGAAGGACAGGGCCGAAGACCCAGTACTTC
TRBV7-6	TRBJ2-3	.	TRBD1	CASSNRGLGTDTQYF	TGTGCCAGCAGCAACAGGGGGCTCGGCACAGATACGCAGTATTTT
TRBV25-1	TRBJ2-7	.	.	CAISPGPSSEQYF	TGTGCCATCTCACCGGGACCCTCCTCCGAGCAGTACTTC
TRBV7-6	TRBJ2-5	.	.	CASSNRDSPIQETQYF	TGTGCCAGCAGCAACCGGGACTCCCCCATCCAAGAGACCCAGTACTTC
TRBV28	TRBJ2-1	.	.	CASSFPTRSLYNEQFF	TGTGCCAGCAGTTTTCCGACTAGGTCCCTCTACAATGAGCAGTTCTTC
TRBV19	TRBJ2-7	.	.	CASRGPGREQYF	TGTGCCAGTAGAGGCCCCGGGCGCGAGCAGTACTTC
TRBV27	TRBJ1-3	.	TRBD1	CASRQGVFGNTIYF	TGTGCCAGCAGACAGGGGGTCTTTGGAAACACCATATATTTT
TRBV6-5	TRBJ1-2	.	.	CASSYSISGVAPGYTF	TGTGCCAGCAGTTACTCGATCTCTGGGGTGGCGCCTGGCTACACCTTC
TRBV15	TRBJ1-5	.	.	CATSRARALNQPQHF	TGTGCCACCAGCAGAGCGAGGGCCCTCAATCAGCCCCAGCATTTT
TRBV28	TRBJ1-1	.	.	CASSLISEQLNTEAFF	TGTGCCAGCAGTTTAATCAGCGAGCAATTGAACACTGAAGCTTTCTTT
TRBV28	TRBJ2-1	.	TRBD1	CASSLEGAGNEQFF	TGTGCCAGCAGTTTAGAGGGGGCTGGCAATGAGCAGTTCTTC
TRBV9	TRBJ2-3	once	.	CASSVWGESPTDTQYF	TGTGCCAGCAGCGTATGGGGGGAGAGCCCCACAGATACGCAGTATTTT
TRBV7-8	TRBJ2-7	.	.	CASSLMGGAGGSYEQYF	TGTGCCAGCAGCTTAATGGGTGGGGCCGGGGGCTCCTACGAGCAGTACTTC
TRBV10-3	TRBJ1-1	.	.	CAISDGGRTEAFF	TGTGCCATCAGTGATGGAGGGAGGACTGAAGCTTTCTTT
TRBV5-8	TRBJ2-7	.	.	CASSQYSYEQYF	TGTGCCAGCAGCCAATACAGCTACGAGCAGTACTTC
TRBV10-3	TRBJ1-4	.	TRBD1	CAIRQGAGEKLFF	TGTGCCATCAGGCAGGGGGCGGGTGAAAAACTGTTTTTT
TRBV10-2	TRBJ1-2	.	.	CASSARLGGDYGYTF	TGCGCCAGCAGTGCCCGACTGGGAGGGGACTATGGCTACACCTTC
TRBV7-9	TRBJ2-1	.	TRBD2	CASRDRNGRLEQFF	TGTGCCAGCAGGGACCGTAACGGGAGGCTTGAGCAGTTCTTC
TRBV10-1	TRBJ2-7	once	TRBD2	CASGGTSGSSYEQYF	TGCGCCAGCGGGGGGACTAGCGGGAGTTCGTACGAGCAGTACTTC
TRBV27	TRBJ2-5	.	TRBD1	CASSSTGTGIQETQYF	TGTGCCAGCAGTTCAACCGGGACAGGGATACAAGAGACCCAGTACTTC
TRBV28	TRBJ2-5	.	TRBD1	CASSRGDRGNRETQYF	TGTGCCAGCAGCCGCGGGGACAGGGGAAATCGAGAGACCCAGTACTTC
TRBV11-1	TRBJ2-1	.	TRBD1	CASSADRGREGGSYNEQFF	TGTGCCAGCAGCGCAGACAGGGGGCGCGAGGGGGGCTCCTACAATGAGCAGTTCTTC
TRBV19	TRBJ1-2	.	.	CASSELGQIYGYTF	TGTGCCAGTAGTGAATTAGGGCAAATCTATGGCTACACCTTC
TRBV7-3	TRBJ2-7	.	.	CASSPIGGGAGGEQYF	TGTGCCAGCAGCCCCATAGGAGGGGGTGCGGGTGGCGAGCAGTACTTC
TRBV28	TRBJ2-7	once	TRBD2	CASSLALAGTYEQYF	TGTGCCAGCAGTTTAGCGCTAGCGGGGACCTACGAGCAGTACTTC
TRBV6-4	TRBJ2-1	.	TRBD2	CASRTSGSPRSYNEQFF	TGTGCCAGCAGGACTAGCGGGAGTCCGAGGTCCTACAATGAGCAGTTCTTC
TRBV14	TRBJ1-1	.	.	CASSQGAVTEAFF	TGTGCCAGCAGCCAAGGGGCGGTCACTGAAGCTTTCTTT
TRBV7-6	TRBJ2-7	.	TRBD2	CASSRSGLAVEQYF	TGTGCCAGCAGCAGAAGCGGACTAGCGGTCGAGCAGTACTTC
TRBV9	TRBJ1-4	.	.	CASSVGGFDEKLFF	TGTGCCAGCAGCGTAGGAGGGTTCGATGAAAAACTGTTTTTT
TRBV27	TRBJ2-7	once	.	CASSGMDSRSYEQYF	TGTGCCAGCAGCGGGATGGACAGCCGATCCTACGAGCAGTACTTC